The 6 T cell receptor beta chains below come from one sample, sequenced in a study of T cells expressing NK-cell markers. TCRdb reprocessed the 5' RACE reads and keeps a single row for each CDR3 protein, giving no DNA. Its listing shows 300,000 to 450,000 distinct CDR3 sequences. The sequencing sample was made of blood T cells: a sorted CD56 or NKG2C T cell subset, CD4+ or CD8+ T cells, or bulk PBMC T cells (not recorded which). The receptors were gathered from a man between 18 and 69 years old in good health.

The chain uses TRBV6-1 and TRBJ2-3; TCRdb's D gene call, TRBD2, goes unchecked for lack of DNA. CDR1 and CDR2 (germline): MNHNS, SASEGT. The CDR3 runs 16 residues. The CDR3 loop reads CASSNPGLEGTDTQYF.

V gene TRBV19 combines with J gene TRBJ1-5; TCRdb gives TRBD1 as the D gene, but with no DNA this cannot be confirmed. This CDR3 is built from 14 residues. Looked up from germline, CDR1 is LNHDA and CDR2 is SQIVND (reference sequence). This CDR3 reads CASSIQVGPGAQHF. Based on the CDR3 plus reference TRBV19 and TRBJ1-5, the full variable domain is DGGITQSPKYLFRKEGQNVTLSCEQNLNHDAMYWYRQDPGQGLRLIYYSQIVNDFQKGDIAEGYSVSREKKESFPLTVTSAQKNPTAFYLCASSIQVGPGAQHFGDGTRLSIL.

The V call is TRBV20-1, the J call TRBJ1-2; TCRdb's D call, TRBD1, is unchecked because there is no DNA. The CDR3 runs to 14 residues. CDR1 and CDR2 from the germline V gene are DFQATT and SNEGSKA (reference sequence). This chain's CDR3 is CSAREGTDRAGYTF.

The chain employs TRBV20-1 and TRBJ2-3; there is no DNA to check the TCRdb D call of TRBD2. Germline V lookup: CDR1 DFQATT, CDR2 SNEGSKA (reference sequence). This CDR3 contains 13 residues. The CDR3 region is CSAPLAGTDTQYF.

V usage is TRBV6-1 and J usage is TRBJ2-7. The CDR3 is 13 residues long. Per the germline V gene, CDR1 is MNHNS and CDR2 is SASEGT. The CDR3 region is CASQKGYSYEQYF.

This chain joins TRBV6-5 and TRBJ1-1; the TRBD1 assignment by TCRdb is unverifiable without DNA. CDR3 length: 16 residues. Per the germline V gene, CDR1 is MNHEY and CDR2 is SVGAGI. The CDR3 reads CASSYRDSAANTEAFF.